Sequencing of this T cell receptor (beta chain) was carried out in a study of T cells in Graves' hyperthyroidism and ophthalmopathy. Comment on this clonotype: The conserved phenylalanine or tryptophan is not found at the CDR3 terminus, so this likely reflects a read error. The DNA is left out, because the CDR3 cannot be placed on it with certainty; the CDR3 is given as TCRdb lists it.

Researchers amplified the TCR beta CDR3 regions from RNA transcripts. First-round RT-PCR with HTBI primers amplified the TCR CDR3 region. One entry per CDR3 protein results from TCRdb running MiXCR on the multiplex PCR reads. The sample consists of 540,000 or so distinct CDR3 sequences, roughly 46% of them appearing once. The germline gives CDR1 DFQATT, CDR2 SNEGSKA (reference sequence). The CDR3 length is 8 residues, termini included. The receptor was isolated from an adult woman with Graves' disease, either hyperthyroidism or ophthalmopathy (not recorded which). Sequencing was carried out using peripheral blood or thyroid tissue (not recorded which). The chain combines TRBV20-1 with TRBJ1-6; TRBD1 is taken as the D call from the table, unchecked against the DNA. CDR3 loop: CSASEGGE.